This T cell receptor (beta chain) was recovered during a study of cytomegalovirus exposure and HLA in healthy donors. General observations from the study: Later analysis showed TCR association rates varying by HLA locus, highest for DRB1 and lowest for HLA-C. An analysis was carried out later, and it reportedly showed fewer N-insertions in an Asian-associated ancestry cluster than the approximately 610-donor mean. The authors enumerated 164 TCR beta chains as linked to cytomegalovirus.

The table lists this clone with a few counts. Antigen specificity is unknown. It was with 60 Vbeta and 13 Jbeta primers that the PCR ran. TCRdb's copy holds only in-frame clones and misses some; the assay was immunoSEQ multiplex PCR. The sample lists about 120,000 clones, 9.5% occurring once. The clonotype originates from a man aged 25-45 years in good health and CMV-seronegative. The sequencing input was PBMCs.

This CDR3 reads CASSQDSPLREGGEKLFF. In DNA, the CDR3 is TGTGCCAGCAGCCAAGACTCCCCCCTGAGGGAGGGAGGTGAAAAACTGTTTTTT. The chain recombines TRBV14 with TRBJ1-4, with D unclear. V shed 0 bases and J shed 7 bases, with 21 bases lying between them. In germline, CDR1 is SGHDN, CDR2 FVKESK. The CDR3 covers 18 residues.